Listed below are T cell receptor beta chains from one sample, sequenced in a study of cytomegalovirus exposure and HLA in healthy donors. Assay: immunoSEQ multiplex PCR; the TCRdb copy retains only in-frame clones and omits some. The table includes under 200,000 clones, over 70% detected once. Sequencing was done on a sample of PBMCs. The receptors originated from a woman in her forties or fifties in good health and CMV-seropositive. Each CDR3 is given with its conserved first and last residue. D genes are given only for firm matches. Expanded clones get a size class; other rows say once, few or many, or leave the size out.

d_call	v_call	clone_size	j_call	cdr3_aa	cdr3_nt
NA	TRBV9	once	TRBJ2-2	CASSASVGGNTGELFF	TGTGCCAGCAGCGCCTCCGTCGGGGGGAACACCGGGGAGCTGTTTTTT
NA	TRBV7-6	NA	TRBJ2-2	CASSPSGGGLTGELFF	TGTGCCAGCAGCCCTTCAGGTGGGGGACTCACCGGGGAGCTGTTTTTT
TRBD1	TRBV19	few	TRBJ1-1	CASSIVGQGDTEAFF	TGTGCCAGTAGTATAGTGGGACAGGGAGACACTGAAGCTTTCTTT
NA	TRBV11-2	NA	TRBJ2-7	CASSLRDSNSAEQYF	TGTGCCAGCAGCTTACGGGATTCAAACTCCGCCGAGCAGTACTTC
TRBD1	TRBV11-1	NA	TRBJ1-1	CASSRDRRNTEAFF	TGTGCCAGCAGCAGGGACAGACGAAACACTGAAGCTTTCTTT
NA	TRBV6-1	NA	TRBJ1-6	CASSLLTKDNSPLHF	TGTGCCAGCAGCCTCCTGACAAAGGATAATTCACCCCTCCACTTT
NA	TRBV5-1	NA	TRBJ1-1	CASSLESLDTEAFF	TGCGCCAGCAGCTTGGAAAGCCTCGACACTGAAGCTTTCTTT
NA	TRBV20-1	once	TRBJ1-2	CSASRGKDGSF	TGCAGTGCTAGTAGGGGGAAAGATGGGTCCTTC
NA	TRBV30	NA	TRBJ1-4	CALDGGWGGVNEKLFF	TGTGCCCTGGACGGGGGCTGGGGGGGCGTTAATGAAAAACTGTTTTTT
TRBD2	TRBV10-3	NA	TRBJ2-7	CAISGSSGEKFSYEQYF	TGTGCCATCAGTGGTTCGAGCGGGGAAAAATTTTCCTACGAGCAGTACTTC
TRBD1	TRBV13	NA	TRBJ1-1	CASSLGDRENTEAFF	TGTGCCAGCAGCTTGGGTGACAGGGAAAACACTGAAGCTTTCTTT
NA	TRBV4-1	NA	TRBJ1-5	CASSQEGRVSNQPQHF	TGCGCCAGCAGCCAAGAGGGCAGGGTTAGCAATCAGCCCCAGCATTTT
TRBD2	TRBV5-1	NA	TRBJ2-2	CASSPAPRGGVFGELFF	TGCGCCAGCAGCCCGGCCCCCCGCGGGGGGGTATTCGGGGAGCTGTTTTTT
TRBD1	TRBV5-1	NA	TRBJ1-1	CASSTDRVSAEAFF	TGCGCCAGCAGCACGGACAGGGTCTCCGCTGAAGCTTTCTTT
NA	TRBV6-4	NA	TRBJ2-2	CASSDQGNTGELFF	TGTGCCAGCAGTGATCAGGGAAACACCGGGGAGCTGTTTTTT
NA	TRBV5-1	NA	TRBJ2-5	CASSLAGQQETQYF	TGCGCCAGCAGCTTGGCAGGACAGCAAGAGACCCAGTACTTC
TRBD2	TRBV10-1	NA	TRBJ2-3	CASSTASGGDTDTQYF	TGCGCCAGCAGTACCGCTAGCGGGGGAGACACAGATACGCAGTATTTT
TRBD2	TRBV27	NA	TRBJ2-5	CASKIIGSGGFETQYF	TGTGCCAGCAAAATAATCGGTAGCGGGGGGTTTGAGACCCAGTACTTC
TRBD1	TRBV2	NA	TRBJ2-5	CASSGGGWGQGESETQYF	TGTGCCAGCAGTGGGGGGGGGTGGGGACAGGGGGAATCAGAGACCCAGTACTTC
NA	TRBV7-6	NA	TRBJ1-6	CASSLGGGNSPLHF	TGTGCCAGCAGCTTGGGGGGGGGTAATTCACCCCTCCACTTT
NA	TRBV7-6	NA	TRBJ2-7	CASSPRQGGEQYF	TGTGCCAGCAGCCCCAGACAGGGAGGCGAGCAGTACTTC